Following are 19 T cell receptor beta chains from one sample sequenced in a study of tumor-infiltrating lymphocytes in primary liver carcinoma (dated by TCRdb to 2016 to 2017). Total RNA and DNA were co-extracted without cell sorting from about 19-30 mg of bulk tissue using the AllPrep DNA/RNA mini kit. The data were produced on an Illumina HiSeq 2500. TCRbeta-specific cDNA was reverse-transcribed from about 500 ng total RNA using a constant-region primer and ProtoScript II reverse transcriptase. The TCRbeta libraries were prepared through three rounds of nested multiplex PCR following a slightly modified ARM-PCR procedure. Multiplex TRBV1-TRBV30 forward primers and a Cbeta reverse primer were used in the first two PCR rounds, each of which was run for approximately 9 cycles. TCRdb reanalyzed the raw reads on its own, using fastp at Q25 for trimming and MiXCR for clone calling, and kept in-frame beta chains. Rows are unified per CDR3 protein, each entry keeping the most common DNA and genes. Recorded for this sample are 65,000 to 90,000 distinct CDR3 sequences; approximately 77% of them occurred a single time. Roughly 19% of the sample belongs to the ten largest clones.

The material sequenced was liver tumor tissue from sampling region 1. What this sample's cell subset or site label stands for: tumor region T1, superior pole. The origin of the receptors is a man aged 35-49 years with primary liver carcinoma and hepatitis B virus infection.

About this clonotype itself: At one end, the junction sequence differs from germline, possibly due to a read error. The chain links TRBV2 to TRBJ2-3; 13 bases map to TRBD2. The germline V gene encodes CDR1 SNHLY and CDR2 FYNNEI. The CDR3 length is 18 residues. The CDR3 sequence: CATSGTSGNHRGTDTQYF. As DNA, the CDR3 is TGTGCCACCAGTGGGACTAGCGGGAACCACCGGGGCACAGATACGCAGTATTTT.

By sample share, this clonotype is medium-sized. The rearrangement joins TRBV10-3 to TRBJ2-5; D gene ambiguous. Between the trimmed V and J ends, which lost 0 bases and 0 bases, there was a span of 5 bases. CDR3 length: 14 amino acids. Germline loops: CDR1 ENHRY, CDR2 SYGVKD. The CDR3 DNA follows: TGTGCCATCAGTGAGTCTAGGAACCAAGAGACCCAGTACTTC. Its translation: CAISESRNQETQYF.

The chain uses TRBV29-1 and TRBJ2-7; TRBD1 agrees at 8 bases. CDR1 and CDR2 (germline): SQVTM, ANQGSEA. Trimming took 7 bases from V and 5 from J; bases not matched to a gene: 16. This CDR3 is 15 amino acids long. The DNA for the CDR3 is TGCAGCGCTCACTTGGATCGATCAGGGGGCGACGAGCAGTACTTC. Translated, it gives CSAHLDRSGGDEQYF.

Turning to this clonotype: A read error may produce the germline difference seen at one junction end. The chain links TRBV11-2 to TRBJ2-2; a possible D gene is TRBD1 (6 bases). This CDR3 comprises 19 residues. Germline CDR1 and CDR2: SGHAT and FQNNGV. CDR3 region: CASSLDRGGVHPNTGEMFF. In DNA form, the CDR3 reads TGTGCTAGCAGCTTAGATCGAGGGGGAGTGCACCCGAACACCGGGGAGATGTTTTTT. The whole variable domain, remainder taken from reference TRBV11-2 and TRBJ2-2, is EAGVAQSPRYKIIEKRQSVAFWCNPISGHATLYWYQQILGQGPKLLIQFQNNGVVDDSQLPKDRFSAERLKGVDSTLKIQPAKLEDSAVYLCASSLDRGGVHPNTGEMFFGEGSRLTVL.

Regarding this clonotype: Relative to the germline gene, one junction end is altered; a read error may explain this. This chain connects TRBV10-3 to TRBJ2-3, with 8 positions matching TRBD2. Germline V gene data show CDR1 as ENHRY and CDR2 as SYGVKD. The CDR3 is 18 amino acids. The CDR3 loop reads CAIRARILAGLSTDKQYF. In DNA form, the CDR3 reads TGTGCCATCAGAGCGCGGATTTTAGCGGGACTTAGCACGGATAAGCAGTATTTT.

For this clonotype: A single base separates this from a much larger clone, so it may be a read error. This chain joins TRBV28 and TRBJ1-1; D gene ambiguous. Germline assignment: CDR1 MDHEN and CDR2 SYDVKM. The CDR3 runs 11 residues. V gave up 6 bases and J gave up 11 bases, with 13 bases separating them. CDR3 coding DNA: TGTGCCAGCAGATTCGCCGATTGGGCTTTCTTT. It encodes CASRFADWAFF.

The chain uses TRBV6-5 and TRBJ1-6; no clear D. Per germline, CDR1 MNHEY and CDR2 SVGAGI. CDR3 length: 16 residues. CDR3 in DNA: TGTGACAGTAGCCCCAGGAGGGACTCCTATAATTCACCCCTCCACTTT. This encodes CDSSPRRDSYNSPLHF.

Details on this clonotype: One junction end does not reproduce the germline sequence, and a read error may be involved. The CDR3 region has the DNA TGTGCCAGCTGCTTAGTCGGACGGGGCACCGAGCTGTTTTTT. Translation gives CASCLVGRGTELFF. V gene TRBV11-2 combines with J gene TRBJ2-2; D is tentatively TRBD1 or TRBD2 (5 bases each). From germline, CDR1 is SGHAT and CDR2 FQNNGV. The CDR3 contains 14 residues.

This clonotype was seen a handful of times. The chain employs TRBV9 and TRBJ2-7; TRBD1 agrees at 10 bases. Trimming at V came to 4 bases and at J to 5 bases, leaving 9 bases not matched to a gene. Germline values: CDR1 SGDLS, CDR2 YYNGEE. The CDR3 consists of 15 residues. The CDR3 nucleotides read TGTGCCAGCAGCCTGAGGACAGGGGGTTTGGACGAGCAGTACTTC. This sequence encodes CASSLRTGGLDEQYF.

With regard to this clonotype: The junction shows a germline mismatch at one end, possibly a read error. The CDR3 region is CATQKGPGETQSF. The CDR3 DNA sequence: TGTGCCACTCAGAAGGGGCCTGGCGAGACCCAGTCCTTC. The V gene is TRBV11-2, the J gene TRBJ2-5, with D maybe TRBD1 (5 bases). This CDR3 comprises 13 residues. Germline CDR1 is SGHAT and CDR2 is FQNNGV.

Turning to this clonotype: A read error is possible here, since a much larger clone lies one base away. The CDR3 here is CASSSGQGRTDMQYF. Here the CDR3 DNA reads TGCGCCAGCAGCTCCGGACAGGGCCGAACAGATATGCAGTATTTT. The chain has TRBV5-1 and TRBJ2-3; TRBD1 agrees at 8 bases. CDR1 and CDR2 from the germline V gene are SGHRS and YFSETQ. The CDR3 extends over 15 amino acids.

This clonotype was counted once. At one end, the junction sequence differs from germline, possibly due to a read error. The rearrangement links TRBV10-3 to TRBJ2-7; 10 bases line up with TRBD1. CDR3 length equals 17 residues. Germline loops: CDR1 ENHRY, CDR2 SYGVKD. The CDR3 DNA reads TGTGCCATCAGTACCCTTCCCTCGGGACAGGGGTTCGGCGAGAAGTACTTC. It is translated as CAISTLPSGQGFGEKYF.

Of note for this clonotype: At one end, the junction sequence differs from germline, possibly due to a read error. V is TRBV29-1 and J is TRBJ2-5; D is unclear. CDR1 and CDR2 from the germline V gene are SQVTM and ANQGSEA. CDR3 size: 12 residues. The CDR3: CNVVSNGETQYF. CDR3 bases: TGCAACGTTGTATCGAATGGCGAGACCCAGTACTTC.

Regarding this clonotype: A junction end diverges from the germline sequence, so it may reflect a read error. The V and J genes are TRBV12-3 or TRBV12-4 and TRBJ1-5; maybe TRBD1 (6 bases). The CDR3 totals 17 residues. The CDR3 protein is CANSFSGGAVGNQPQHF. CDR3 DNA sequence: TGTGCCAACAGTTTCTCGGGGGGGGCTGTTGGCAATCAGCCCCAGCATTTT.

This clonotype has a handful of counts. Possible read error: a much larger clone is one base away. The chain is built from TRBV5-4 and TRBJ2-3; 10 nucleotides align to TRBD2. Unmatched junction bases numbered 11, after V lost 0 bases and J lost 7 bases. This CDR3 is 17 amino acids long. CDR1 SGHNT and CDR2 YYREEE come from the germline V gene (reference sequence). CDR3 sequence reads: CASSLVLAGEATYTQYF. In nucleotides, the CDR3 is TGTGCCAGCAGCTTGGTGCTAGCGGGAGAGGCGACATATACGCAGTATTTT.

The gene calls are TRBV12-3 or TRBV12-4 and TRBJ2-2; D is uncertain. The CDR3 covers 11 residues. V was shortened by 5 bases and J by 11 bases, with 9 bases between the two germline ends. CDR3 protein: CASSRRPELFF. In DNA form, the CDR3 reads TGTGCCAGCAGTCGTAGGCCCGAGCTGTTTTTT.

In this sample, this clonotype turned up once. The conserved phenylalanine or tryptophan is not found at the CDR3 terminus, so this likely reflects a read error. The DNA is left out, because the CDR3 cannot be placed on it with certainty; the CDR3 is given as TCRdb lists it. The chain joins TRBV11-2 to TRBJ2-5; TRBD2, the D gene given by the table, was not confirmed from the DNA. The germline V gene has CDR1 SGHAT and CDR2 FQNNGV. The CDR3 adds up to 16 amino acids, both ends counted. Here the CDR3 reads CVSRSRDSAHQETQYL.

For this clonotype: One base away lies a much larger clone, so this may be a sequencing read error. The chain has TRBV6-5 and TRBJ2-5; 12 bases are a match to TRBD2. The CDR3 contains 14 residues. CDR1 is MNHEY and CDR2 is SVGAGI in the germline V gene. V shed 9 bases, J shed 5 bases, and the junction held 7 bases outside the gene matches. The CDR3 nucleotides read TGTGCCAGGAGCCTAGGGACTAGCGGGGAGACCCAGTACTTC. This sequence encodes CARSLGTSGETQYF.

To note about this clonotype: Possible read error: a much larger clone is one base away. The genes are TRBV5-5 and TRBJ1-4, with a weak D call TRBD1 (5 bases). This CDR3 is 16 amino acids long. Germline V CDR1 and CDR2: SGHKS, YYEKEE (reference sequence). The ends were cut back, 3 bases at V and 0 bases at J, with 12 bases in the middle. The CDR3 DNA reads TGTGCCAGCAGCTACAGGATGGGTACAACTAATGAAAAACTGTTTTTT. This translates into CASSYRMGTTNEKLFF.